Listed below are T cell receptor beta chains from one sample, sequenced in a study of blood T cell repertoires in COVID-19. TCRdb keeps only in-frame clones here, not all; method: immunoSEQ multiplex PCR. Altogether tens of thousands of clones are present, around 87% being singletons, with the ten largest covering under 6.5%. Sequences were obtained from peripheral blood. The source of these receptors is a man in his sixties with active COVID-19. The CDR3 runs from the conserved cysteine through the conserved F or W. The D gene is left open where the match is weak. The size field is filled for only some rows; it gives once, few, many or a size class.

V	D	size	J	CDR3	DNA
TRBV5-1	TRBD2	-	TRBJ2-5	CASSFRGPQGGIETQYF	TGCGCCAGCAGCTTTAGAGGACCCCAGGGAGGGATAGAGACCCAGTACTTC
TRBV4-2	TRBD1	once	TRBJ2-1	CASSQTATGGINNEQFF	TGTGCCAGCAGCCAAACTGCGACAGGGGGCATTAACAATGAGCAGTTCTTC
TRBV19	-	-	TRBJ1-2	CASSIGRARTYGYTF	TGTGCCAGTAGTATAGGCAGGGCGCGGACCTATGGCTACACCTTC
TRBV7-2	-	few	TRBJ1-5	CASSPSGPLNQPQHF	TGTGCCAGCAGCCCTTCTGGCCCTCTCAATCAGCCCCAGCATTTT
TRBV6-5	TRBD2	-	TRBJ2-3	CASSFGGARSDTQYF	TGTGCCAGCAGTTTCGGGGGGGCGCGCTCAGATACGCAGTATTTT
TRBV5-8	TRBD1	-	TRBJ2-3	CASRLTGADTQYF	TGTGCCAGCAGACTGACAGGGGCGGATACGCAGTATTTT
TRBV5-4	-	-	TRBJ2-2	CASSGGGGGGELFF	TGTGCCAGCAGCGGCGGGGGCGGAGGCGGGGAGCTGTTTTTT
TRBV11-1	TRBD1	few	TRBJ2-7	CASSSDREEQYF	TGTGCCAGCAGCTCGGACAGGGAAGAGCAGTACTTC
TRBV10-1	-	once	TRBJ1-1	CASSGGGTPEAFF	TGCGCCAGCAGTGGGGGAGGGACTCCTGAAGCTTTCTTT
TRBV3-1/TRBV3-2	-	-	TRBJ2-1	CASSLSKRKFNEQFF	TGTGCCAGCAGCCTTAGTAAGCGAAAGTTCAATGAGCAGTTCTTC
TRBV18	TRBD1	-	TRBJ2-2	CASSPRQGVTGELFF	TGTGCCAGCTCACCCCGACAGGGGGTCACCGGGGAGCTGTTTTTT
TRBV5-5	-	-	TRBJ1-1	CASSLERDTEAFF	TGTGCCAGCAGCTTGGAGAGGGACACTGAAGCTTTCTTT
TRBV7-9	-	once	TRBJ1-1	CASSSPWRGNTEAFF	TGTGCCAGCAGCTCCCCTTGGCGGGGGAACACTGAAGCTTTCTTT
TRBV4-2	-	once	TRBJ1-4	CASSPEATSTNEKLFF	TGTGCCAGCAGCCCGGAGGCCACCTCAACTAATGAAAAACTGTTTTTT
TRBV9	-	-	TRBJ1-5	CASSTGHSNQPQHF	TGTGCCAGCAGCACCGGACATAGCAATCAGCCCCAGCATTTT
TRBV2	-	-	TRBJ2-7	CASSSGLNSYEQYF	TGTGCCAGCAGTAGCGGGCTTAATTCTTACGAGCAGTACTTC
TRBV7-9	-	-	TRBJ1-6	CASSSHLDYGSPLHF	TGTGCCAGCAGCTCCCACCTGGACTATGGTTCACCCCTCCACTTT
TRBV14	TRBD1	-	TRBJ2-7	CASSWGQGTYEQYF	TGTGCCAGCAGCTGGGGACAGGGAACCTACGAGCAGTACTTC
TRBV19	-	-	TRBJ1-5	CASRNRDVGNQPQHF	TGTGCCAGTAGGAACAGGGACGTTGGCAATCAGCCCCAGCATTTT
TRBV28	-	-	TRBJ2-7	CASSLTLMGAGTYEQYF	TGTGCCAGCAGCTTGACCCTGATGGGGGCCGGAACCTACGAGCAGTACTTC
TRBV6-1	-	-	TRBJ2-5	CASSEIRTGLQETQYF	TGTGCCAGCAGTGAAATTCGTACAGGCCTCCAAGAGACCCAGTACTTC
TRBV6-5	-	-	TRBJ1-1	CASTRTGNTEAFF	TGTGCCAGCACCCGGACTGGGAACACTGAAGCTTTCTTT
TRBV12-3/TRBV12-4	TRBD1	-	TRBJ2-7	CASSFGTGVEQYF	TGTGCCAGCAGTTTCGGGACAGGGGTCGAGCAGTACTTC
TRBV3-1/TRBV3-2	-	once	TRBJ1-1	CASSQGAHKNTEAFF	TGTGCCAGCAGCCAAGGGGCACATAAGAACACTGAAGCTTTCTTT
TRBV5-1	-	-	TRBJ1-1	CASSLTGMNTEAFF	TGCGCCAGCAGCTTGACAGGAATGAACACTGAAGCTTTCTTT
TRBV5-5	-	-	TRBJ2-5	CASSSLTTTTETQYF	TGTGCCAGCAGCTCCCTCACTACGACTACAGAGACCCAGTACTTC
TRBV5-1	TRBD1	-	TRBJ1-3	CASSGGTSGNTIYF	TGCGCCAGCTCAGGGGGAACCTCTGGAAACACCATATATTTT
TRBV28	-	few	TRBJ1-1	CASSRGTEAFF	TGTGCCAGCAGCCGCGGCACTGAAGCTTTCTTT
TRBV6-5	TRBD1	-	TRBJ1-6	CASSYGTDNSPLHF	TGTGCCAGCAGTTACGGGACAGACAATTCACCCCTCCACTTT